This TCR beta chain emerged from a study of persistence of HIV-infected CD4 T cells. The study, taken as a whole, reports: TCRbeta richness was lower in CMV- and Gag-responding cells than in anti-CD3/anti-CD28-responding cells.

Stimulation used approximately 9.6 ug/mL lysate from CMV-infected fibroblasts. CD40L/CD69 double-negative CD45RO-high memory CD4+ T cells were collected. CD8+ T cells were removed from PBMCs prior to stimulation. In regard to this clone: The antigen is undetermined.

CDR3 length equals 13 residues. Germline assignment: CDR1 LGHDT and CDR2 YNNKEL (reference sequence). V was shortened by 2 bases and J by 7 bases, with 12 bases between the two germline ends. The immunoSEQ assay was version 4, run in survey mode. Genomic DNA was diluted to about 9.4 ng/uL, up to roughly 1 ug per sample. This table comes from immunoSEQ multiplex PCR, and its TCRdb copy is limited to in-frame clones, with some not included. This table has 35,000 to 45,000 clones, less than 90% appearing once. This specimen was CD4+ T cells sorted from PBMCs after approximately 19-hour stimulation, taken from a patient who received antiretroviral therapy. This chain connects TRBV3-1 (or the pseudogene TRBV3-2) to TRBJ2-7; possibly TRBD1 for D (6 bases). The TCR was taken from an adult man with HIV who was CMV-seropositive. The CDR3: CASSQSHREEQYF. DNA for the CDR3: TGTGCCAGCAGCCAATCACACAGGGAGGAGCAGTACTTC.